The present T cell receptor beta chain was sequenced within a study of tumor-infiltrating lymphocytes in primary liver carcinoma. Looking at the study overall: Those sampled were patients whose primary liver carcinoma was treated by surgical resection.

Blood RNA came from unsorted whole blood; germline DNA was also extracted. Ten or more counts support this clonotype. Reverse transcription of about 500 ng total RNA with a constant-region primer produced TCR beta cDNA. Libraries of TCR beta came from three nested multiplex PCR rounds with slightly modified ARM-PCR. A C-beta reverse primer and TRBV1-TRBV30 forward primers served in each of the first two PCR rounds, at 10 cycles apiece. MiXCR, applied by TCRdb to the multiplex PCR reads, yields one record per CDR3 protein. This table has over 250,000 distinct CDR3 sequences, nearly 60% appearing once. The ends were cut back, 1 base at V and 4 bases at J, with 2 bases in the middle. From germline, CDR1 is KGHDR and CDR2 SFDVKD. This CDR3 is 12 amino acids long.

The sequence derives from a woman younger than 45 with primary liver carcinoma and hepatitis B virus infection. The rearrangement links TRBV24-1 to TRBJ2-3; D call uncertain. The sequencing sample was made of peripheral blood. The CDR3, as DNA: TGTGCCACCAGTGATTTTTCAGATACGCAGTATTTT. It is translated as CATSDFSDTQYF.